Below are 13 T cell receptor beta chains sequenced from a single sample in a study of control samples from healthy donors and cancer patients. The method was immunoSEQ multiplex PCR; TCRdb's version includes in-frame clones alone and lacks a portion of them. The profile covers under 65,000 clones, with 90% appearing a single time and more than 1% taken by the ten largest. Source material: PBMCs. These receptors originate from a woman aged 50 to 60 with colorectal cancer.

The rearrangement joins TRBV19 to TRBJ2-3; the D call may be TRBD1 or TRBD2 (7 bases each). V was cut by 6 bases and J by 2 bases, with 15 bases left in between. The CDR3 length is 15 residues. The germline V gene has CDR1 LNHDA and CDR2 SQIVND (reference sequence). This CDR3 reads CASSQGGTATDTQYF. The CDR3 region has the DNA TGTGCCAGTAGCCAGGGGGGGACAGCCACAGATACGCAGTATTTT.

Regarding this clone: The same CDR3 also results from other DNA sequences found in this sample. CDR3: CASSLQGGETQYF. CDR3 coding DNA: TGTGCCAGCAGTTTGCAGGGCGGAGAGACCCAGTACTTC. The chain has TRBV27 and TRBJ2-5; D may be TRBD1 (5 bases). V lost 3 bases to trimming and J lost 4 bases, with 9 bases between them. Per the germline V gene, CDR1 is MNHEY and CDR2 is SMNVEV (reference sequence). The CDR3 has 13 amino acids.

The J gene is TRBJ2-2, the V gene TRBV5-1; 9 bases agree with TRBD1. J was trimmed by 3 bases and V by 0 bases; bases with no gene match: 9. The CDR3 sequence is 18 residues long. The V gene's germline CDR1 is SGHRS and CDR2 YFSETQ. This chain's CDR3 is CASSLAASGQGYTGELFF. CDR3 DNA sequence: TGCGCCAGCAGCTTGGCCGCTTCGGGACAGGGATACACCGGGGAGCTGTTTTTT.

The chain employs TRBV7-8 and TRBJ1-1; D is unclear. The CDR3 consists of 13 residues. Trimming shortened V by 0 bases and J by 10 bases, and 12 bases separated the two germline ends. Germline V lookup: CDR1 SGHVS, CDR2 FQNEAQ. CDR3 protein: CASSLAWTAGAFF. CDR3 in DNA: TGTGCCAGCAGCTTAGCTTGGACGGCCGGAGCTTTCTTT.

The genes are TRBV12-3 or TRBV12-4 and TRBJ2-7; TRBD1 aligns across 8 bases. The junction had 4 bases not matched to a gene; V was cut back by 7 bases and J by 5 bases. CDR3 size: 12 residues. This chain's CDR3 is CASTTTGDEQYF. CDR3 coding DNA: TGTGCCAGCACCACGACAGGGGACGAGCAGTACTTC.

This clone was seen a single time. The rearrangement links TRBV24-1 to TRBJ1-2, with TRBD1 identical over 9 bases. Germline-derived CDR1 and CDR2 are KGHDR and SFDVKD. Trimming removed 3 bases from V and 5 bases from J; junction bases left unmatched: 6. CDR3 length equals 15 residues. CDR3 sequence (DNA): TGTGCCACCAGTGATACAGGGGGCGAACATTATGGCTACACCTTC. Translation gives CATSDTGGEHYGYTF.

This clone showed up just a few times. The chain uses TRBV18 and TRBJ1-2; no definite D call. Germline V gene data show CDR1 as KGHSH and CDR2 as LQKENI. V was cut by 2 bases and J by 8 bases, with 27 bases left in between. This CDR3 region has 18 residues. The DNA for the CDR3 is TGTGCCAGCTCACCAGTAGTAAGCGTGGTAAACAAATTGAGGGGCTACACCTTC. This encodes CASSPVVSVVNKLRGYTF. Based on the CDR3 plus reference TRBV18 and TRBJ1-2, the full variable domain is NAGVMQNPRHLVRRRGQEARLRCSPMKGHSHVYWYRQLPEEGLKFMVYLQKENIIDESGMPKERFSAEFPKEGPSILRIQQVVRGDSAAYFCASSPVVSVVNKLRGYTFGSGTRLTVV.

The chain recombines TRBV6-5 with TRBJ1-5; a possible D gene is TRBD1 (6 bases). CDR3 size: 15 residues. Germline V gives CDR1 MNHEY, CDR2 SVGAGI. Trimming removed 6 bases from V and 0 bases from J, with 12 bases in between. This CDR3 is CASRRTDYSNQPQHF. CDR3 DNA sequence: TGTGCCAGCAGGAGGACAGATTATAGCAATCAGCCCCAGCATTTT.

This rearrangement joins TRBV2 to TRBJ2-7, with D possibly being TRBD1 (5 bases). The CDR3 totals 13 residues. CDR1 is SNHLY and CDR2 is FYNNEI in the germline V gene. Trimming removed 3 bases from V and 2 bases from J, with 8 bases in between. The CDR3 is CASSDDSTYEQYF. The CDR3 bases are TGTGCCAGCAGTGACGACAGCACCTACGAGCAGTACTTC.

This chain connects TRBV29-1 to TRBJ2-7; TRBD1 aligns across 8 bases. Germline trimming cut 7 bases from V and 6 bases from J; bases unmatched to any gene: 5. The CDR3 spans 11 residues. Germline assignment: CDR1 SQVTM and CDR2 ANQGSEA. The CDR3 DNA reads TGCAGCGCAGGGGGCGACTCCGAGCAGTACTTC. This sequence encodes CSAGGDSEQYF.

This clone was counted a few times. The chain combines TRBV5-1 with TRBJ1-2, with 8 bases lining up with TRBD1. In germline, CDR1 is SGHRS, CDR2 YFSETQ. J lost 5 bases, V lost 3 bases, and 9 bases had no gene match. The CDR3 length is 15 residues. DNA of the CDR3: TGCGCCAGCAGCTGGGGGACAGGAGCCCCTTATGGCTACACCTTC. Residues: CASSWGTGAPYGYTF.

The rearrangement uses TRBV18 and TRBJ1-3; D is ambiguous. The germline V gene has CDR1 KGHSH and CDR2 LQKENI. V gave up 1 base and J gave up 2 bases, with 9 bases separating them. This CDR3 spans 15 amino acids. CDR3 DNA: TGTGCCAGCTCACCACAGGGTCAGGCTGGAAACACCATATATTTT. It specifies CASSPQGQAGNTIYF.

The chain joins TRBV30 to TRBJ2-7; no reliable D call. Germline CDR1 GTSNPN, CDR2 SVGIG (reference sequence). Trimming removed 4 bases at V and 0 bases at J, with 4 bases between. The CDR3 runs to 11 residues. The CDR3: CAWTRSYEQYF. DNA of the CDR3: TGTGCCTGGACCCGCTCCTACGAGCAGTACTTC.